The present entry profiles one TCR beta chain with its context. These data belong to a study of HIV-infected patients and healthy controls. About 450 ng RNA was reverse transcribed with alpha and beta constant-region primers. Separate chain-specific third strand synthesis with multiplexing indices produced the alpha and beta libraries. All rearrangements within a chain used one primer pair; cDNA molecules carried barcodes. TCRdb ran MiXCR on the 5' RACE reads and lists one entry per CDR3 protein. This sample has over 15,000 distinct CDR3 sequences, with around 10% found just once. Trimming at V came to 7 bases and at J to 4 bases, leaving 10 bases not matched to a gene. CDR1 LNHDA and CDR2 SQIVND come from the germline V gene (reference sequence). This CDR3 is built from 15 residues. All unsorted peripheral T cells were captured because whole blood was used without fractionation.

This receptor was obtained from an adult in good health. Sequences were obtained from blood. This sequence joins TRBV19 and TRBJ2-5, with TRBD2 matching over 9 bases. The CDR3 loop reads CASTSVAGGIETQYF. CDR3 DNA: TGTGCCAGTACCTCGGTGGCGGGAGGGATAGAGACCCAGTACTTC.